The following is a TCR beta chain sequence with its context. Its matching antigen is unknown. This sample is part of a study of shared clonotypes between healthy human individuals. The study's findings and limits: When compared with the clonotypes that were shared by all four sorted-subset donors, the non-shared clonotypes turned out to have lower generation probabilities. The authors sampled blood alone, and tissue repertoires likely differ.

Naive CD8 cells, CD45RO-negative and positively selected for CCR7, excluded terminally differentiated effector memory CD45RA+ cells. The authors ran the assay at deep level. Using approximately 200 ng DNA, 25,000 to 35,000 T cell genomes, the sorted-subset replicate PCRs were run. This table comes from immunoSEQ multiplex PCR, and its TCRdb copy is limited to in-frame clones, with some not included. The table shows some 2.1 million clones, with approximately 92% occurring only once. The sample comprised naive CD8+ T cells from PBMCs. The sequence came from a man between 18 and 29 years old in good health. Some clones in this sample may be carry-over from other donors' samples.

This CDR3 is CASSSVIYGYTF. As DNA, the CDR3 is TGTGCCAGCAGCTCCGTGATCTATGGCTACACCTTC. This chain links TRBV7-9 with TRBJ1-2; no reliable D call. The V end was cut by 4 bases, the J end by 4 bases, with 7 bases between. The CDR3 totals 12 residues. CDR1 and CDR2 (germline): SEHNR, FQNEAQ (reference sequence).